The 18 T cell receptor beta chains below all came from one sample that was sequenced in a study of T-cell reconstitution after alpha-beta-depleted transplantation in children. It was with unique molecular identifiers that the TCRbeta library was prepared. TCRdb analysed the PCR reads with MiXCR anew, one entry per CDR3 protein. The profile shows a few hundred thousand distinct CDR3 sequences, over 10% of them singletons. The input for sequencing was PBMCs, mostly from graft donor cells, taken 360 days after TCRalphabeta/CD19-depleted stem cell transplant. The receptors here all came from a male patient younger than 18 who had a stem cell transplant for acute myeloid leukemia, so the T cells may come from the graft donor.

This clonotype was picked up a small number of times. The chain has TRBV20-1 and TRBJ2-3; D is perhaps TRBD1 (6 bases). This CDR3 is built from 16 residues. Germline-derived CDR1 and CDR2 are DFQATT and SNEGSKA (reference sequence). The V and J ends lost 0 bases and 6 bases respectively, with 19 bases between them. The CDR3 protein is CSARDLRQVPHDTQYF. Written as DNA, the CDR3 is TGCAGTGCTAGAGATCTCAGACAGGTCCCACACGATACGCAGTATTTT.

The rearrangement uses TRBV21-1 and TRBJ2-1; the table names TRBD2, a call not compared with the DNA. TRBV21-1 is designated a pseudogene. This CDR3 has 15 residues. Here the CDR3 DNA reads TGTGCCAGCGGAGTGGATGCGGGAGGGCCAAATGAGCAGTTCTTC. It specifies CASGVDAGGPNEQFF.

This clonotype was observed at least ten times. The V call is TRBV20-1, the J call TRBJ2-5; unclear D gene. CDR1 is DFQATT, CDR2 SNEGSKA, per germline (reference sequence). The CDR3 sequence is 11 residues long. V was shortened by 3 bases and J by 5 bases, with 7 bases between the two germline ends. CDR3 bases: TGCAGTGCTAGCAAAGGGGAGACCCAGTACTTC. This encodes CSASKGETQYF.

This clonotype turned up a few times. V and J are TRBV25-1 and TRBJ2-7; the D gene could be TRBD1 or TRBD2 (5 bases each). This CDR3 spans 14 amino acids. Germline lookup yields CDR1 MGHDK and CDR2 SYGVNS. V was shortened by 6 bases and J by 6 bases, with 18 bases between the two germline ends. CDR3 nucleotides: TGTGCCAGCAGAGCAGGGAGTTCGAATTCCGAGCAGTACTTC. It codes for CASRAGSSNSEQYF.

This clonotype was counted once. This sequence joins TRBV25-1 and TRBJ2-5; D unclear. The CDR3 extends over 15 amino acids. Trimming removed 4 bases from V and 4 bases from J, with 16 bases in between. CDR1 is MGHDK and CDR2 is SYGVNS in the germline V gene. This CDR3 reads CASSAALRLGETQYF. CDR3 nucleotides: TGTGCCAGCAGTGCGGCCCTCAGGTTAGGAGAGACCCAGTACTTC.

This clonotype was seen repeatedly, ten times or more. This CDR3 reads CASRVTSGTRNGELFF. The CDR3 DNA sequence: TGTGCCAGCAGAGTGACTAGCGGGACAAGGAACGGGGAGCTGTTTTTT. The chain combines TRBV6-5 with TRBJ2-2; TRBD2 aligns across 11 bases. Germline V gives CDR1 MNHEY, CDR2 SVGAGI. This CDR3 contains 16 residues. V was clipped by 6 bases and J by 7 bases; unmatched bases: 10.

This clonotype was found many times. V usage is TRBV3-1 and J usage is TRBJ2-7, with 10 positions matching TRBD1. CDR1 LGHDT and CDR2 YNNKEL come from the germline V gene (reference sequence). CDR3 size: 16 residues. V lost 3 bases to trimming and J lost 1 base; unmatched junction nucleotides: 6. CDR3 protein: CASSHTGTGVSYEQYF. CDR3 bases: TGTGCCAGCAGCCATACCGGGACAGGGGTATCCTACGAGCAGTACTTC.

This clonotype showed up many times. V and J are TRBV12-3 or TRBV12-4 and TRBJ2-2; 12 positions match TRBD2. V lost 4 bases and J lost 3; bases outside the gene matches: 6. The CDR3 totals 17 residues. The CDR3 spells CASSSPRLAGDTGELFF. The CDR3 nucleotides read TGTGCCAGCAGTTCCCCTCGACTAGCGGGAGACACCGGGGAGCTGTTTTTT.

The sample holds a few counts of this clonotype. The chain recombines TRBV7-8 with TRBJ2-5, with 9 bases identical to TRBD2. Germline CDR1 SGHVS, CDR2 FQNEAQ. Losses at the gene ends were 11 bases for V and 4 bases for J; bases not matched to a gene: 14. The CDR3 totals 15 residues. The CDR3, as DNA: TGTGCCTTCCCCGGGGATAGCGGGAGCATAGAGACCCAGTACTTC. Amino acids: CAFPGDSGSIETQYF.

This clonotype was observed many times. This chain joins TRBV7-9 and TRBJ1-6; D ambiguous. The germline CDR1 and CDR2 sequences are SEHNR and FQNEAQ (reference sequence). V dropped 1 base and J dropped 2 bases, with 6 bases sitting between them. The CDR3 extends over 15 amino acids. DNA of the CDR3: TGTGCCAGCAGCTTAGACGGCGCCTATAATTCACCCCTCCACTTT. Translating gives CASSLDGAYNSPLHF.

The CDR3 reads CASSVVVSGANVLTF. The CDR3 DNA sequence: TGTGCCAGCAGCGTAGTTGTTTCTGGGGCCAACGTCCTGACTTTC. This chain connects TRBV9 to TRBJ2-6; D remains ambiguous. Germline-derived CDR1 and CDR2 are SGDLS and YYNGEE. Trimming left V 0 bases short and J 1 base short, with 5 bases between. This CDR3 contains 15 residues.

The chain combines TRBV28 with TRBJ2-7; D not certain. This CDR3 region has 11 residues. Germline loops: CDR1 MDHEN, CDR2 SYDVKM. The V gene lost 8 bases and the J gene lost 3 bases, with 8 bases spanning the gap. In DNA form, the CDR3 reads TGTGCCAGCCAGGAGTTCTACGAGCAGTACTTC. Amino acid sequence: CASQEFYEQYF.

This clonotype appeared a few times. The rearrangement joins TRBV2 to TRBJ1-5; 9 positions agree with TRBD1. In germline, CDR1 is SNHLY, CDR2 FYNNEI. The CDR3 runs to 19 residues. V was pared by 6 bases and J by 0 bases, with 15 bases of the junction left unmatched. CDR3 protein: CASSVPGQGTGYSNQPQHF. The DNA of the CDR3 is TGTGCCAGCAGCGTCCCGGGACAGGGTACGGGTTATAGCAATCAGCCCCAGCATTTT.

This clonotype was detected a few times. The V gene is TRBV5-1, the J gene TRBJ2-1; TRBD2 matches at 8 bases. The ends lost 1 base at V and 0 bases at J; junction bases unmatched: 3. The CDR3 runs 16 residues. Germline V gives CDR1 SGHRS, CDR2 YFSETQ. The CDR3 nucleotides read TGCGCCAGCAGCTTGTTAGCGGGGAGCTCCTACAATGAGCAGTTCTTC. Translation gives CASSLLAGSSYNEQFF.

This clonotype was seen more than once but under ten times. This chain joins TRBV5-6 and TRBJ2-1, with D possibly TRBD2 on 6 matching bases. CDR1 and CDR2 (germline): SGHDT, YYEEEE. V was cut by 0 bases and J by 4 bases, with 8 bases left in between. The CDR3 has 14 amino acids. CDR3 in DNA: TGTGCCAGCAGCTTGGTAGCGGTATACAATGAGCAGTTCTTC. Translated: CASSLVAVYNEQFF.

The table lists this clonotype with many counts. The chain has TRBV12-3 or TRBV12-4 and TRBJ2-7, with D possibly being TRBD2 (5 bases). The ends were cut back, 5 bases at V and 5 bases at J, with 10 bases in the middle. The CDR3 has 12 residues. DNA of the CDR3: TGTGCCAGCAGTACTAGGAGGAACGAGCAGTACTTC. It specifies CASSTRRNEQYF.

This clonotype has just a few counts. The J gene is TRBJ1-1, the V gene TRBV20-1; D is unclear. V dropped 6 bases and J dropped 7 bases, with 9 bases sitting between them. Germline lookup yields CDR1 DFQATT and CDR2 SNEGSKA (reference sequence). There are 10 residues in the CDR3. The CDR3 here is CSAPRGEAFF. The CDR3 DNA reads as TGCAGTGCCCCCCGGGGTGAAGCTTTCTTT.

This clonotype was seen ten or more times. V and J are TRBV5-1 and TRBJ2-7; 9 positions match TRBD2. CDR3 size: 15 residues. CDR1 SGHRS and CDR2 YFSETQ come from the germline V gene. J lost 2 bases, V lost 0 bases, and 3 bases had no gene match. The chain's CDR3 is CASSLAAGGTYEQYF. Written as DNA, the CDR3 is TGCGCCAGCAGCTTGGCCGCGGGAGGGACCTACGAGCAGTACTTC. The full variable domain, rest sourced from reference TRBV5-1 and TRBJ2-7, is KAGVTQTPRYLIKTRGQQVTLSCSPISGHRSVSWYQQTPGQGLQFLFEYFSETQRNKGNFPGRFSGRQFSNSRSEMNVSTLELGDSALYLCASSLAAGGTYEQYFGPGTRLTVT.